The text below deals with one T cell receptor beta chain. Antigen unknown. Other DNA sequences in the sample encode the same CDR3. The data belong to a study of cytomegalovirus exposure and HLA in healthy donors. Points from the study as a whole: HLA-A and HLA-B allele assignments for most subjects were reportedly predicted accurately using TCR beta sequences.

Per germline, CDR1 MNHNS and CDR2 SASEGT. The CDR3 totals 15 residues. The V and J ends lost 2 bases and 3 bases, in that order; junction bases with no gene match: 6. 13 Jbeta primers and 60 Vbeta primers were used for the PCR. The method was immunoSEQ multiplex PCR; TCRdb's version includes in-frame clones alone and lacks a portion of them. The repertoire includes tens of thousands of clones, about 66% of them detected once, and 4.9% sits in the top ten. The chain links TRBV6-1 to TRBJ2-7, with 8 bases that match TRBD1. The TCR comes from a man aged 60-69 years in good health and CMV-seropositive. Sequenced material: PBMCs. Here the CDR3 reads CASSEFGTGNYEQYF. As DNA, the CDR3 is TGTGCCAGCAGTGAATTTGGGACAGGCAACTACGAGCAGTACTTC.